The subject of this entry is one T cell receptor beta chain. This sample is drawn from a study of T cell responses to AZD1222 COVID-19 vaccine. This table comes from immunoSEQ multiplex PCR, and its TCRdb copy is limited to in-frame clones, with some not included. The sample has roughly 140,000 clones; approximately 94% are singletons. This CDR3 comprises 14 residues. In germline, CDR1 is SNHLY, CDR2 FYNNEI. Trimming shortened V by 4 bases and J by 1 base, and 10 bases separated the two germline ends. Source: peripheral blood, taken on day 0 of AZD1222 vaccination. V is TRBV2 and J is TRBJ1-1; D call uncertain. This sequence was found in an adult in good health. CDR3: CASSVLGANTEAFF. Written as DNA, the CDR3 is TGTGCCAGCAGTGTGCTGGGAGCGAACACTGAAGCTTTCTTT.